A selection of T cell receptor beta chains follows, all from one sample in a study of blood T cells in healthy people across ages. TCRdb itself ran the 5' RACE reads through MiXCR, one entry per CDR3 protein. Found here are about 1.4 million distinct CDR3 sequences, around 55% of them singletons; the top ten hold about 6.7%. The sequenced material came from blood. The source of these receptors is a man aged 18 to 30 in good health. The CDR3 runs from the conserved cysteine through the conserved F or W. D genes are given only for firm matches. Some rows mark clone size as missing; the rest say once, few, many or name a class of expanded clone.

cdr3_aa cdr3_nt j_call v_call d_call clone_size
CASSSTGGTYNEQYF TGTGCCAGCAGCTCTACGGGAGGCACCTACAATGAGCAGTACTTC TRBJ2-7 TRBV7-2 TRBD2 few
CSARQGNTYEQYF TGCAGTGCCCGACAGGGGAATACCTACGAGCAGTACTTC TRBJ2-7 TRBV20-1 TRBD1 .
CASTGNSYEQYF TGTGCCAGCACCGGGAACAGCTACGAGCAGTACTTC TRBJ2-7 TRBV2 . .
CAGLPGGGLETQYF TGTGCCGGCCTCCCCGGGGGGGGTCTAGAGACCCAGTACTTC TRBJ2-5 TRBV7-8 TRBD2 .
CAISATGGAGNSPLHF TGTGCCATCAGTGCCACAGGGGGCGCAGGGAATTCACCCCTCCACTTT TRBJ1-6 TRBV6-1 TRBD1 .
CASSQVGSNNEQFF TGCGCCAGCAGCCAAGTCGGCAGTAACAATGAGCAGTTCTTC TRBJ2-1 TRBV4-1 . few
CASSVGRGKNIQYF TGTGCCAGCAGTGTCGGCAGGGGCAAAAACATTCAGTACTTC TRBJ2-4 TRBV2 . .
CASSRWRGPSSYNEQFF TGTGCCAGCAGCCGTTGGCGCGGACCTAGCTCCTACAATGAGCAGTTCTTC TRBJ2-1 TRBV7-9 . .
CAIRRTGMNTEAFF TGTGCCATCAGGCGGACAGGGATGAACACTGAAGCTTTCTTT TRBJ1-1 TRBV10-3 TRBD1 .
CASSEEGSNQPQHF TGCGCCAGCAGTGAGGAGGGGAGCAATCAGCCCCAGCATTTT TRBJ1-5 TRBV10-2 . .
CASSLEFPTGGGNIQYF TGTGCCAGCAGCTTAGAATTCCCAACAGGGGGCGGGAACATTCAGTACTTC TRBJ2-4 TRBV7-8 TRBD1 once
CASGKSRDTQYF TGTGCCAGCGGGAAATCGAGGGATACGCAGTATTTT TRBJ2-3 TRBV5-4 . .
CSALALASETQYF TGCAGTGCTCTCGCACTAGCATCAGAGACCCAGTACTTC TRBJ2-5 TRBV20-1 . .
CASSLSTGFFSDTQYF TGTGCCAGCAGTTTAAGTACAGGGTTCTTCTCAGATACGCAGTATTTT TRBJ2-3 TRBV12-3/TRBV12-4 . .
CASSYVRDRGLPGANVLTF TGTGCCAGCAGTTACGTCCGGGACAGGGGTCTCCCTGGGGCCAACGTCCTGACTTTC TRBJ2-6 TRBV6-2/TRBV6-3 TRBD1 few
CARVERNSYEQYF TGTGCCAGAGTAGAGCGGAACTCCTACGAGCAGTACTTC TRBJ2-7 TRBV6-4 . .
CASSLGLFSYEQYF TGTGCCAGCAGCTTGGGCCTTTTCTCCTACGAGCAGTACTTC TRBJ2-7 TRBV5-5 . few
CSARPLGTWNTEAFF TGCAGTGCTAGACCTCTCGGGACCTGGAACACTGAAGCTTTCTTT TRBJ1-1 TRBV20-1 . once
CASSQDNGLAGSEQFF TGCGCCAGCAGCCAAGATAATGGACTAGCGGGCTCTGAGCAGTTCTTC TRBJ2-1 TRBV4-1 TRBD2 .
CSASVGSAREQYF TGCAGTGCTAGCGTCGGGAGCGCGAGAGAGCAGTACTTC TRBJ2-5 TRBV20-1 . .
CSAIYAPPYEQYF TGCAGTGCCATCTACGCCCCCCCCTACGAGCAGTACTTC TRBJ2-7 TRBV20-1 . .
CASSSVPGTATAYEQYF TGCGCCAGCAGCTCAGTACCCGGGACAGCGACGGCCTACGAGCAGTACTTC TRBJ2-7 TRBV5-1 TRBD1 .
CASSQAAGKETQYF TGTGCCAGCAGCCAAGCCGCAGGGAAAGAGACCCAGTACTTC TRBJ2-5 TRBV3-1 . .
CSARPRPAYEQYF TGCAGTGCTAGGCCCCGACCGGCGTACGAGCAGTACTTC TRBJ2-7 TRBV20-1 . .
CASSQDLNSLGEQFF TGTGCCAGCAGCCAAGACCTGAATAGCCTTGGGGAGCAGTTCTTC TRBJ2-1 TRBV5-5 . .
CSSTPGASAGEQFF TGCAGCTCCACGCCAGGGGCCTCAGCGGGTGAGCAGTTCTTC TRBJ2-1 TRBV29-1 . .
CASSGTGNCEQYF TGTGCCAGCAGTGGGACAGGGAACTGCGAGCAGTACTTC TRBJ2-7 TRBV2 TRBD1 .
CASIGPSAYEQYF TGTGCCAGCATCGGTCCGAGTGCCTACGAGCAGTACTTC TRBJ2-7 TRBV25-1 . .
CASSGAQGANYEQYF TGTGCCAGCAGTGGGGCACAGGGGGCCAATTACGAGCAGTACTTC TRBJ2-7 TRBV6-1 TRBD1 .
CASSRGGPSSTDTQYF TGCGCCAGCAGCCGCGGGGGACCGTCTAGCACAGATACGCAGTATTTT TRBJ2-3 TRBV4-1 TRBD2 .
CASSLSPDRVMSEQFF TGTGCCAGCAGTTTATCCCCGGACAGGGTGATGAGTGAGCAGTTCTTC TRBJ2-1 TRBV28 TRBD1 .
CSVALSGTPYNEQFF TGCAGCGTTGCATTAAGTGGAACTCCCTACAATGAGCAGTTCTTC TRBJ2-1 TRBV29-1 . .
CASLKRVRRIQETQYF TGTGCTAGCTTAAAAAGGGTCCGCCGTATCCAAGAGACCCAGTACTTC TRBJ2-5 TRBV18 . .
CASSQPLAGGWNEQFF TGTGCCAGCAGCCAACCCTTAGCGGGAGGGTGGAATGAGCAGTTCTTC TRBJ2-1 TRBV4-2 TRBD2 few
CASAEEVKRDNYGYTF TGTGCCTCCGCCGAAGAAGTAAAAAGGGATAACTATGGCTACACCTTC TRBJ1-2 TRBV6-4 . .
CASSDFLGGVDTQYF TGTGCCAGCAGTGACTTCCTCGGAGGGGTAGATACGCAGTATTTT TRBJ2-3 TRBV25-1 . few
CASSATGQSYEQYF TGTGCCAGCAGCGCCACGGGACAGTCCTACGAGCAGTACTTC TRBJ2-7 TRBV7-6 TRBD1 few
CASSQVHRGNSPLHF TGCGCCAGCAGCCAAGTGCACAGGGGTAATTCACCCCTCCACTTT TRBJ1-6 TRBV4-3 TRBD1 .
CASSWSGGENNEQFF TGTGCCAGCAGTTGGTCCGGGGGGGAAAACAATGAGCAGTTCTTC TRBJ2-1 TRBV27 TRBD2 few
CASSPGGLWEQYF TGTGCCAGCAGTCCGGGGGGCCTCTGGGAGCAGTACTTC TRBJ2-4 TRBV6-1 . .
CSVEDLEREAPYNEQFF TGCAGCGTTGAAGATCTCGAGCGGGAGGCCCCCTACAATGAGCAGTTCTTC TRBJ2-1 TRBV29-1 TRBD2 few
CSAMGLESNEQFF TGCAGTGCGATGGGACTAGAATCCAATGAGCAGTTCTTC TRBJ2-1 TRBV20-1 TRBD2 .
CASSRRPSGSRTDTQYF TGTGCCAGCAGTCGACGCCCGAGCGGGAGTCGCACAGATACGCAGTATTTT TRBJ2-3 TRBV6-1 TRBD2 few
CASSQELDGNSNQPQHF TGCGCCAGCAGCCAAGAATTGGACGGCAATAGCAATCAGCCCCAGCATTTT TRBJ1-5 TRBV4-3 . .
CANTGTVKETQYF TGCGCCAACACCGGGACAGTAAAAGAGACCCAGTACTTC TRBJ2-5 TRBV10-2 TRBD1 few
CSARISRDRGRYEQYF TGCAGCGCTAGAATCTCCCGGGACAGGGGTCGGTACGAGCAGTACTTC TRBJ2-7 TRBV29-1 TRBD1 once
CASSARTEQAKNIQYF TGTGCCAGCAGCGCCCGGACAGAACAAGCCAAAAACATTCAGTACTTC TRBJ2-4 TRBV7-2 . once
CASSQEAQGEQYF TGCGCCAGCAGCCAAGAGGCCCAGGGCGAGCAGTACTTC TRBJ2-7 TRBV4-1 . .
CASKPGLRNTGELFF TGTGCCAGCAAGCCGGGACTTCGGAACACCGGGGAGCTGTTTTTT TRBJ2-2 TRBV12-3/TRBV12-4 . .
CASSSRPDRGQETQYF TGTGCCAGCAGCTCAAGGCCGGACAGGGGCCAGGAGACCCAGTACTTC TRBJ2-5 TRBV21-1 . .
CSVGTGGILDYGYTF TGCAGCGTTGGGACAGGGGGCATTCTTGACTATGGCTACACCTTC TRBJ1-2 TRBV29-1 TRBD1 few
CASSLAGPDQETQYF TGTGCCAGCAGCTTAGCAGGACCCGACCAAGAGACCCAGTACTTC TRBJ2-5 TRBV7-2 . .
CASSQDKGSTYNEQFF TGCGCCAGCAGCCAAGACAAGGGTTCCACCTACAATGAGCAGTTCTTC TRBJ2-1 TRBV4-1 . .
CASSQIYRGPNYGYTF TGTGCCAGCAGCCAAATATACCGGGGTCCCAACTATGGCTACACCTTC TRBJ1-2 TRBV14 . .
CASTSGTNTQYF TGTGCCAGCACCAGTGGGACAAATACGCAGTATTTT TRBJ2-3 TRBV7-2 . few
CSARFGLETQYF TGCAGTGCTAGATTCGGACTTGAGACCCAGTACTTC TRBJ2-5 TRBV20-1 . .
CSVEVRGRKNIQYF TGCAGCGTTGAGGTTCGGGGACGGAAAAACATTCAGTACTTC TRBJ2-4 TRBV29-1 . .